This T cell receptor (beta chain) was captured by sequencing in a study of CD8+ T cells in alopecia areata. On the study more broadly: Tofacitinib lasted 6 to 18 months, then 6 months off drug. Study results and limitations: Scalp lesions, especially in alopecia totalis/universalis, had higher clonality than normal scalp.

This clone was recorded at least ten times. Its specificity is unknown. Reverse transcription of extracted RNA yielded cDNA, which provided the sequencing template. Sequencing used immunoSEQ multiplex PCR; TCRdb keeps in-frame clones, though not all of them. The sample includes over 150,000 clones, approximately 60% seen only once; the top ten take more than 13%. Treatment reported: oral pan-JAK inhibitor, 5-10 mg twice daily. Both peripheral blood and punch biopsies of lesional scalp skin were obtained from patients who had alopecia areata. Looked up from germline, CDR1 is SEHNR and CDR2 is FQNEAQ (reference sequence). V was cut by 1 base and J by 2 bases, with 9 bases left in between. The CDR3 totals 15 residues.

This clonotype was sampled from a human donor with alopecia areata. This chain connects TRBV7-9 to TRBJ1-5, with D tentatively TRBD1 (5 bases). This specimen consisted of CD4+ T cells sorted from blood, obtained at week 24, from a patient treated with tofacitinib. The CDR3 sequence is CASSLGRAGNQPQHF. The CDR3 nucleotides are TGTGCCAGCAGCTTAGGCAGGGCTGGCAATCAGCCCCAGCATTTT.